Listed below are T cell receptor beta chains from one sample, sequenced in a study of blood T cell repertoires in COVID-19. Data came from immunoSEQ multiplex PCR; TCRdb stores just in-frame clones and leaves some out. This table has 140,000 to 150,000 clones, 80% to 90% appearing once. The sequenced sample was peripheral blood. The receptor source for this set is a human donor with acute or convalescent COVID-19. The donor label of this sample is uncertain. Both conserved end residues are trimmed from each CDR3. Each record gives: V gene, J gene, clone size, CDR3 protein. A clone size is listed for some rows: how often the clone was seen (once, few, many), or a class if it is expanded.

>TRBV30|TRBJ1-4|few
AWSFSRTATNEKLF
>TRBV6-5|TRBJ2-7|NA
ASSYSYGGSYEQY
>TRBV5-4|TRBJ1-2|NA
ASSLRGDYGYT
>TRBV19|TRBJ1-3|NA
ASARYAGQRTGNTIY
>TRBV19|TRBJ1-1|NA
ASSSGGHLNTEAF
>TRBV5-6|TRBJ1-2|NA
ASRRETGYGYT
>TRBV5-6|TRBJ1-3|NA
ASSLGRGNTIY
>TRBV5-1|TRBJ1-1|NA
ASSFAGTGNQNTEAF
>TRBV23-1|TRBJ2-1|NA
ASSVRRDEQF
>TRBV30|TRBJ2-3|NA
AWSLILGGGTQY
>TRBV6-5|TRBJ2-3|NA
ASKKGIVDTQY
>TRBV19|TRBJ2-7|NA
ASGGRGRNEQY
>TRBV18|TRBJ1-1|NA
ASSLLGGQGTEAF
>TRBV10-1|TRBJ2-1|NA
ASSGSSGEYNEQF
>TRBV4-1|TRBJ1-5|few
ASSQDRAYNQPQH
>TRBV5-4|TRBJ2-2|NA
ASSLIRDRDTGELF
>TRBV6-5|TRBJ2-3|NA
ASSYVTSPDTDTQY
>TRBV7-3|TRBJ2-3|NA
ASSQGGQTDTQY
>TRBV21-1|TRBJ1-5|NA
ASSKAGQGGSNQPQH
>TRBV3-1/TRBV3-2|TRBJ1-2|few
ASSLSGTGGAHYGYT
>TRBV24-1|TRBJ1-1|NA
ATSDFLGGEAF
>TRBV12-3/TRBV12-4|TRBJ1-1|NA
ASLGQIEAF
>TRBV19|TRBJ1-5|NA
ASSIGASNQPQH
>TRBV27|TRBJ1-1|NA
ASTSGQGMNTEAF
>TRBV2|TRBJ1-4|NA
ASSAEGGLEKLF
>TRBV5-1|TRBJ1-1|NA
ASSLNRGNTEAF
>TRBV2|TRBJ1-4|NA
ASSRTGGERF
>TRBV5-4|TRBJ1-2|NA
ASSLYRASYGYT
>TRBV19|TRBJ2-1|NA
ASQQGGAYNEQF
>TRBV30|TRBJ1-6|NA
AWSSTKLNSPLH
>TRBV7-9|TRBJ1-4|NA
ASSARQGTNEKLF
>TRBV19|TRBJ1-1|NA
ASSRRLAASNTEAF
>TRBV24-1|TRBJ2-3|NA
ATSDLTGGKDTQY
>TRBV6-5|TRBJ1-5|NA
ASSFYGQGADQPQH
>TRBV18|TRBJ1-2|once
ASSPTDWGVGGPGYT
>TRBV27|TRBJ1-2|NA
ASKQGPGYT
>TRBV2|TRBJ1-1|NA
ASSEETMNTEAF
>TRBV30|TRBJ2-7|NA
AWSKAGGSYEQY
>TRBV7-3|TRBJ2-1|NA
ASSLKRTGVIGEQF
>TRBV4-1|TRBJ2-6|NA
ASSQDHIAPGANVLT
>TRBV30|TRBJ1-1|NA
AWVVQGKTEAF
>TRBV24-1|TRBJ1-1|once
ATSDPSHFGTEAF
>TRBV15|TRBJ2-5|NA
ATSRLGRGRGGETQY
>TRBV9|TRBJ2-3|once
ASSVAASFNTDTQY
>TRBV6-5|TRBJ1-6|few
ASTITGPLH
>TRBV6-5|TRBJ2-7|NA
ASSSSPGLFEQY
>TRBV2|TRBJ1-1|many
ASTAGGLNTEAF
>TRBV7-2|TRBJ1-5|NA
ASSSTGYNQPQH
>TRBV11-3|TRBJ1-1|NA
ASSLAGTGRAF
>TRBV15|TRBJ2-1|NA
ATSRDREGGQNEQF